These T cell receptor beta chains were read from a single sample in a study of blood T cell repertoires in COVID-19. Data came from immunoSEQ multiplex PCR; TCRdb stores just in-frame clones and leaves some out. The sample shows about 130,000 clones, about 87% of them seen only once. Sequencing was done on a sample of peripheral blood. The receptors were sampled from a man between 50 and 59 years old with acute or convalescent COVID-19. The CDR3 runs from the conserved cysteine through the conserved F or W. D genes are given only for firm matches.

J gene: TRBJ2-1; V gene: TRBV5-8; D gene: NA; CDR3 length: 13; CDR3 protein: CASSFRQVYEQFF; CDR3 DNA: TGTGCCAGCAGCTTCCGACAGGTCTATGAGCAGTTCTTC
J gene: TRBJ2-2; V gene: TRBV10-3; D gene: TRBD1; CDR3 length: 15; CDR3 protein: CAISEFQGASGELFF; CDR3 DNA: TGTGCCATCAGTGAATTTCAGGGGGCCTCCGGGGAGCTGTTTTTT
J gene: TRBJ2-1; V gene: TRBV6-1; D gene: TRBD2; CDR3 length: 16; CDR3 protein: CASSAGLAGSYNEQFF; CDR3 DNA: TGTGCCAGCAGTGCGGGACTAGCGGGCTCCTACAATGAGCAGTTCTTC
J gene: TRBJ2-5; V gene: TRBV2; D gene: NA; CDR3 length: 16; CDR3 protein: CASSEALTGGQETQYF; CDR3 DNA: TGTGCCAGCAGTGAAGCGCTTACGGGTGGGCAAGAGACCCAGTACTTC
J gene: TRBJ2-7; V gene: TRBV28; D gene: NA; CDR3 length: 14; CDR3 protein: CASRGGGDSYEQYF; CDR3 DNA: TGTGCCAGCCGCGGCGGCGGGGATTCCTACGAGCAGTACTTC
J gene: TRBJ2-7; V gene: TRBV5-1; D gene: TRBD1; CDR3 length: 15; CDR3 protein: CASSVYRGSENEQYF; CDR3 DNA: TGCGCCAGCAGCGTATACAGGGGATCAGAAAACGAGCAGTACTTC
J gene: TRBJ2-1; V gene: TRBV10-2; D gene: NA; CDR3 length: 15; CDR3 protein: CASSEAGAAYNEQFF; CDR3 DNA: TGCGCCAGCAGTGAGGCAGGGGCGGCCTACAATGAGCAGTTCTTC
J gene: TRBJ1-5; V gene: TRBV7-8; D gene: NA; CDR3 length: 15; CDR3 protein: CASSLGGKGQGPQHF; CDR3 DNA: TGTGCCAGCAGCTTAGGGGGGAAGGGACAAGGACCCCAGCATTTT
J gene: TRBJ2-2; V gene: TRBV20-1; D gene: NA; CDR3 length: 11; CDR3 protein: CSATVTGELFF; CDR3 DNA: TGCAGTGCTACAGTTACCGGGGAGCTGTTTTTT
J gene: TRBJ1-1; V gene: TRBV10-2; D gene: NA; CDR3 length: 14; CDR3 protein: CASSELTPNTEAFF; CDR3 DNA: TGCGCCAGCAGTGAGTTGACACCGAACACTGAAGCTTTCTTT
J gene: TRBJ1-1; V gene: TRBV6-5; D gene: NA; CDR3 length: 15; CDR3 protein: CASSYSFRAGREAFF; CDR3 DNA: TGTGCCAGCAGTTACTCCTTCCGGGCGGGAAGGGAAGCTTTCTTT
J gene: TRBJ2-7; V gene: TRBV18; D gene: NA; CDR3 length: 14; CDR3 protein: CASSLAQGSYEQYF; CDR3 DNA: TGTGCCAGCTCCCTGGCGCAGGGGTCCTACGAGCAGTACTTC